This T cell receptor beta chain was captured in a study of T cell responses to AZD1222 COVID-19 vaccine. The repertoire was sequenced with immunoSEQ multiplex PCR; TCRdb's copy has only in-frame clones and lacks some. The table includes 100,000 to 110,000 clones, 70% to 90% detected once. Study conclusions and caveats: Scientists sampled the repertoires only once the peak T cell response had passed. Breadth and depth of Spike-specific TCRs rose after two AZD1222 doses.

As to this clone: The antigen is undetermined.

Germline V gives CDR1 ENHRY, CDR2 SYGVKD. V dropped 3 bases and J dropped 7 bases, with 15 bases sitting between them. The CDR3 runs to 15 residues. This clonotype was obtained from an adult in good health. Specimen: peripheral blood, collected on day 0 of MenACWY control vaccination. The J gene is TRBJ1-4, the V gene TRBV10-3; D might be TRBD1 (6 bases). The CDR3: CAISDPGTRGEKLFF. In DNA form, the CDR3 reads TGTGCCATCAGTGATCCGGGGACCAGGGGTGAAAAACTGTTTTTT.